These 25 T cell receptor beta chains were sequenced from one sample in a study of cytomegalovirus exposure and HLA in healthy donors (dated by TCRdb to the late 2010s). The library came from the immunoSEQ multiplex PCR assay. A mixture of 60 forward primers for TCR Vbeta segments and 13 reverse primers for TCR Jbeta segments was used in the multiplex PCR. TCRdb stores this immuneACCESS table with in-frame sequences only. Part of the clones is absent; in the studies checked, under half of the shortfall reflects unresolved V genes, and no reason is known for the rest. For this sample the table gives roughly 140,000 clones, of which about four fifths were detected only once. About 2.2% of the sample is in the top ten clones. The sequenced sample consisted of PBMCs. These receptors were taken from a man younger than 40 in good health and CMV-seronegative.

The rearrangement joins TRBV13 to TRBJ2-3; weak D call: TRBD2 (6 bases). CDR1 PRHDT and CDR2 FYEKMQ come from the germline V gene (reference sequence). The V and J ends lost 5 bases and 8 bases respectively, with 17 bases between them. The CDR3 runs to 14 residues. The DNA of the CDR3 is TGTGCCAGCAGCGCCAGGACTACCTTCGGTACGCAGTATTTT. It is translated as CASSARTTFGTQYF.

The chain recombines TRBV27 with TRBJ2-7; 9 bases are shared with TRBD2. CDR3 length equals 16 residues. Germline CDR1 MNHEY, CDR2 SMNVEV (reference sequence). J lost 6 bases, V lost 7 bases, and 16 bases had no gene match. The CDR3 spells CASTRDGREGLREQYF. In nucleotides, the CDR3 is TGTGCCAGCACCCGGGATGGGCGGGAGGGCCTTCGCGAGCAGTACTTC.

This clone was seen only once. This chain links TRBV28 with TRBJ2-3; possibly TRBD2 for D (6 bases). From germline, CDR1 is MDHEN and CDR2 SYDVKM. The CDR3 has 17 amino acids. V shed 5 bases and J shed 2 bases, with 20 bases lying between them. Here the CDR3 DNA reads TGTGCCAGCAGTGTCATATTCTCGGCGGGGAACACAGATACGCAGTATTTT. Translating it yields CASSVIFSAGNTDTQYF.

V gene TRBV9 combines with J gene TRBJ2-7; weak D call: TRBD1 (6 bases). Trimming removed 4 bases at V and 2 bases at J, with 13 bases between. This CDR3 region has 14 residues. The germline V gene has CDR1 SGDLS and CDR2 YYNGEE. The CDR3 DNA sequence: TGTGCCAGCAGCAAAAGTGGACAGACCTACGAGCAGTACTTC. Its protein product is CASSKSGQTYEQYF.

This chain links TRBV5-1 with TRBJ2-5, with D unresolved. Between the trimmed V and J ends, which lost 0 bases and 2 bases, there was a span of 11 bases. The CDR3 is made up of 15 amino acids. In germline, CDR1 is SGHRS, CDR2 YFSETQ. CDR3 sequence: CASSLVPQKQETQYF. For the CDR3, the DNA is TGCGCCAGCAGCTTGGTGCCTCAGAAACAAGAGACCCAGTACTTC.

This rearrangement joins TRBV19 to TRBJ2-1; 8 bases align to TRBD2. The ends lost 9 bases at V and 1 base at J; junction bases unmatched: 2. Germline-derived CDR1 and CDR2 are LNHDA and SQIVND (reference sequence). The CDR3 has 13 amino acids. The chain's CDR3 is CASGRGSYNEQFF. In nucleotides, the CDR3 is TGTGCCAGCGGGAGGGGTTCCTACAATGAGCAGTTCTTC.

This clone is a singleton in its sample. The genes are TRBV5-6 and TRBJ1-3, with 8 bases that match TRBD1. The CDR3 has 17 amino acids. V lost 5 bases to trimming and J lost 3 bases; unmatched junction nucleotides: 13. Germline-derived CDR1 and CDR2 are SGHDT and YYEEEE. CDR3 region: CASSPIGQGALGNTIYF. The CDR3 DNA sequence: TGTGCCAGCAGTCCAATCGGGCAGGGGGCTCTTGGAAACACCATATATTTT. The full variable domain, completed using reference TRBV5-6 and TRBJ1-3, is DAGVTQSPTHLIKTRGQQVTLRCSPKSGHDTVSWYQQALGQGPQFIFQYYEEEERQRGNFPDRFSGHQFPNYSSELNVNALLLGDSALYLCASSPIGQGALGNTIYFGEGSWLTVV.

The CDR3 region is CASSESRTGSQYF. In DNA form, the CDR3 reads TGTGCCAGCAGTGAATCGAGGACAGGATCCCAGTACTTC. The chain employs TRBV25-1 and TRBJ2-5; TRBD1 matches 7 bases. Germline CDR1 is MGHDK and CDR2 is SYGVNS. The CDR3 covers 13 residues. Trimming cost V 1 base and J 9 bases; bases outside gene matches: 5.

This clone was seen only a few times. The gene calls are TRBV27 and TRBJ1-1; TRBD1 aligns across 8 bases. Trimming took 2 bases from V and 4 from J; bases not matched to a gene: 6. This CDR3 contains 15 residues. Germline CDR1 and CDR2: MNHEY and SMNVEV (reference sequence). CDR3 loop: CASSLAMTGATEAFF. CDR3 in DNA: TGTGCCAGCAGTTTAGCGATGACAGGGGCCACTGAAGCTTTCTTT.

This clone turned up a few times. At one end, the junction sequence differs from germline, possibly due to a read error. The chain employs TRBV7-7 and TRBJ1-1; D is perhaps TRBD1 (5 bases). Germline CDR1 and CDR2: SSHAT and FNYEAQ (reference sequence). This CDR3 contains 13 residues. In DNA form, the CDR3 reads TGTGCTAGCAGCCAAGACAGCAGCACTGAAGCTTTCTTT. Translated: CASSQDSSTEAFF.

The J gene is TRBJ2-3, the V gene TRBV4-2, with 11 bases matching TRBD2. This CDR3 is built from 18 residues. V shed 0 bases and J 2 bases; nucleotides not matched to a gene: 7. CDR1 is LGHNA, CDR2 YNFKEQ, per germline. CDR3 in DNA: TGTGCCAGCAGCCAAGATAAGCTAGCGGGGGGTACCACAGATACGCAGTATTTT. Translated: CASSQDKLAGGTTDTQYF.

The table lists this clone with a few counts. J is TRBJ2-7 and V is TRBV4-1; D is uncertain. The V end was cut by 0 bases, the J end by 2 bases, with 8 bases between. Germline CDR1 and CDR2: MGHRA and YSYEKL. CDR3 size: 14 residues. In nucleotides, the CDR3 is TGCGCCAGCAGCCAAGATCCGGCGGCCTACGAGCAGTACTTC. Amino acids: CASSQDPAAYEQYF.

The chain couples TRBV10-3 to TRBJ2-6, with D maybe TRBD1 (6 bases). Trimming removed 6 bases at V and 2 bases at J, with 17 bases between. The CDR3 length is 17 residues. The germline V gene has CDR1 ENHRY and CDR2 SYGVKD. CDR3 residues: CAIRSDRDKAGANVLTF. DNA for the CDR3: TGTGCCATCAGATCGGACAGAGACAAGGCTGGGGCCAACGTCCTGACTTTC.

The CDR3 loop is CASSLIQGASEKLFF. CDR3 coding DNA: TGTGCCAGCTCACTGATACAGGGGGCGAGTGAAAAACTGTTTTTT. This chain connects TRBV18 to TRBJ1-4; 9 bases match TRBD1. Losses at the gene ends were 4 bases for V and 7 bases for J; bases not matched to a gene: 7. The CDR3 contains 15 residues. The germline V gene encodes CDR1 KGHSH and CDR2 LQKENI.

V gene TRBV25-1 combines with J gene TRBJ2-3; 13 bases align to TRBD2. This CDR3 spans 15 amino acids. The germline CDR1 and CDR2 sequences are MGHDK and SYGVNS. Trimming removed 8 bases from V and 6 bases from J; junction bases left unmatched: 8. The DNA of the CDR3 is TGTGCCAGCGGCGGACTAGCGGGAGTTTTTGATACGCAGTATTTT. Its protein is CASGGLAGVFDTQYF.

The rearrangement uses TRBV6-1 and TRBJ1-1; no definite D call. Germline values: CDR1 MNHNS, CDR2 SASEGT. This CDR3 contains 12 residues. V was trimmed by 3 bases and J by 11 bases, leaving 13 bases between them. The CDR3 region has the DNA TGTGCCAGCAGTGAGACGGCTTCGAGGGCTTTCTTT. Residues: CASSETASRAFF.

This sequence joins TRBV4-1 and TRBJ2-5, with 9 bases identical to TRBD1. The tail of the sequence fits TRBJ2-7 better, so the J call may be wrong. The CDR3 contains 16 residues. Germline V CDR1 and CDR2: MGHRA, YSYEKL. The CDR3, as DNA: TGCGCCAGCAGCCAAGAGGGGACAGGGACCTCCTACGAGCAGTACTTC. Translated: CASSQEGTGTSYEQYF.

A few counts support this clone. V and J are TRBV5-1 and TRBJ2-5; maybe TRBD2 (5 bases). The germline V and J ends were trimmed by 1 base and 5 bases, with 12 bases remaining between them. Germline CDR1 is SGHRS and CDR2 is YFSETQ. The CDR3 totals 14 residues. CDR3 protein: CASSLLGSVETQYF. In DNA, the CDR3 is TGCGCCAGCAGCTTGCTAGGGAGTGTGGAGACCCAGTACTTC. Full variable domain (missing parts from reference TRBV5-1 and TRBJ2-5): KAGVTQTPRYLIKTRGQQVTLSCSPISGHRSVSWYQQTPGQGLQFLFEYFSETQRNKGNFPGRFSGRQFSNSRSEMNVSTLELGDSALYLCASSLLGSVETQYFGPGTRLLVL.

This clone showed up just a few times. This rearrangement joins TRBV5-1 to TRBJ1-1; the D is unclear. The CDR3 spans 14 residues. Trimming took 4 bases from V and 0 from J, leaving 10 bases between them. Germline V lookup: CDR1 SGHRS, CDR2 YFSETQ. This CDR3 reads CASSPETMNTEAFF. The CDR3 bases are TGCGCCAGCAGCCCAGAGACTATGAACACTGAAGCTTTCTTT.

The chain combines TRBV18 with TRBJ1-5, with 7 bases fitting TRBD1. V dropped 3 bases and J dropped 4; count of bases not matched to a gene: 3. Germline assignment: CDR1 KGHSH and CDR2 LQKENI. CDR3 size: 14 residues. The CDR3 loop is CASSPGQKNQPQHF. The CDR3 coding sequence is TGTGCCAGCTCACCGGGACAGAAGAATCAGCCCCAGCATTTT.

There are a few counts of this clone. The V and J genes are TRBV12-5 and TRBJ2-5, with 8 bases identical to TRBD1. The trim removed 1 base at V and 7 bases at J, leaving 8 bases unmatched. The CDR3 is made up of 15 amino acids. Germline loops: CDR1 LGHNT, CDR2 FRNRAP. The CDR3 sequence is CASGLGQGMGGTQYF. CDR3 bases: TGTGCTAGTGGTTTGGGACAGGGGATGGGGGGGACCCAGTACTTC.

This clone occurred a few times. V usage is TRBV5-1 and J usage is TRBJ2-1; 9 bases fit TRBD2. Germline CDR1 is SGHRS and CDR2 is YFSETQ. This CDR3 is 14 amino acids long. V trimming: 0 bases; J trimming: 6 bases; junction bases outside the gene matches: 1. CDR3 sequence reads: CASSLGTSANEQFF. The CDR3 coding sequence is TGCGCCAGCAGCTTGGGGACTAGCGCCAATGAGCAGTTCTTC.

The chain carries TRBV19 and TRBJ1-2; 7 bases match TRBD1. Germline V CDR1 and CDR2: LNHDA, SQIVND (reference sequence). With 7 bases clipped from V and 4 bases from J, the junction kept 6 bases outside the gene matches. This CDR3 contains 13 residues. The CDR3 sequence: CASTVGTAYGYTF. CDR3 DNA: TGTGCCAGTACCGTCGGGACAGCCTATGGCTACACCTTC.

The chain has TRBV5-1 and TRBJ2-6; perhaps TRBD2 as D (7 bases). V gave up 3 bases and J gave up 1 base, with 11 bases separating them. Germline V lookup: CDR1 SGHRS, CDR2 YFSETQ. This CDR3 has 16 amino acids. CDR3 residues: CASSWGGRSGANVLTF. In DNA, the CDR3 is TGCGCCAGCAGCTGGGGGGGGCGTTCTGGGGCCAACGTCCTGACTTTC.

The chain uses TRBV28 and TRBJ1-2, with unresolved D. Germline CDR1 and CDR2: MDHEN and SYDVKM. The CDR3 contains 13 residues. V lost 0 bases, J lost 4 bases, and 6 bases lay in between. The CDR3 is CASSLWTSYGYTF. In DNA, the CDR3 is TGTGCCAGCAGTTTATGGACTTCCTATGGCTACACCTTC.